The 13 T cell receptor beta chains presented below share a single source sample, sequenced in a study of vaccination and CD4 T cells after COVID-19. These receptors have no known antigen. Sequencing of cultured CD4+ T cell DNA used the Oncomine TCR Beta short-read assay. TCRdb processed the PCR reads anew with MiXCR; each CDR3 protein has one entry. Of about 9,700 distinct CDR3 sequences in the sample, 40% to 60% were seen once. Treatment in this sample: approximately nine-day PBMC culture with coronavirus spike peptide pools or control peptides (ViraFEST assay). The sample consisted of CD4+ T cells from blood, cultured in vitro. The receptors stem from a human donor who had recovered from COVID-19.

V is TRBV20-1 and J is TRBJ1-5; perhaps TRBD1 as D (6 bases). CDR1 and CDR2 (germline): DFQATT, SNEGSKA (reference sequence). The CDR3 is 13 residues long. V was shortened by 1 base and J by 6 bases, with 10 bases between the two germline ends. Here the CDR3 DNA reads TGCAGTGCTAGAGGGACAGTAGGTCAGCCCCAGCATTTT. Its protein product is CSARGTVGQPQHF.

This clonotype was seen once. The chain couples TRBV27 to TRBJ2-5; 9 bases map to TRBD2. Germline CDR1 and CDR2: MNHEY and SMNVEV (reference sequence). The junction had 11 bases not matched to a gene; V was cut back by 4 bases and J by 5 bases. The CDR3 has 16 amino acids. The CDR3 loop reads CASSSVLAGVGETQYF. DNA of the CDR3: TGTGCCAGCAGTTCAGTTTTAGCGGGAGTGGGGGAGACCCAGTACTTC.

CDR3 amino acids: CASSLRTGNNEKLFF. In nucleotides, the CDR3 is TGTGCCAGCAGCTTAAGAACAGGGAATAATGAAAAACTGTTTTTT. The chain uses TRBV7-2 and TRBJ1-4; D may be TRBD1 (6 bases). Trimming took 2 bases from V and 4 from J, leaving 11 bases between them. The germline V gene has CDR1 SGHTA and CDR2 FQGNSA. The CDR3 extends over 15 amino acids.

This clonotype was seen once. This chain links TRBV19 with TRBJ1-4; 8 bases line up with TRBD1. The CDR3 sequence is 16 residues long. Germline CDR1 is LNHDA and CDR2 is SQIVND (reference sequence). With 10 bases clipped from V and 5 bases from J, the junction kept 15 bases outside the gene matches. CDR3 protein: CANVGPPDRVNEKLFF. The CDR3 coding sequence is TGTGCCAACGTAGGGCCCCCGGACAGGGTAAATGAAAAACTGTTTTTT.

This clonotype has only one observation. The chain combines TRBV11-2 with TRBJ2-7; 7 bases agree with TRBD1. The CDR3 contains 15 residues. The V gene's germline CDR1 is SGHAT and CDR2 FQNNGV. V lost 1 base, J lost 6 bases, and 9 bases stayed unmatched. The CDR3 is CASSLGGQPLTEQYF. The CDR3 coding sequence is TGTGCCAGCAGCTTAGGGGGACAGCCTCTGACCGAGCAGTACTTC.

This chain uses TRBV28 with TRBJ2-1, with 9 bases identical to TRBD2. Unmatched junction bases numbered 4, after V lost 2 bases and J lost 5 bases. The CDR3 is made up of 15 amino acids. Per germline, CDR1 MDHEN and CDR2 SYDVKM. CDR3 coding DNA: TGTGCCAGCAGTTTAAGGGCTAGCGGGAACAATGAGCAGTTCTTC. Translation: CASSLRASGNNEQFF. Supplemented by reference TRBV28 and TRBJ2-1, the full variable domain reads DVKVTQSSRYLVKRTGEKVFLECVQDMDHENMFWYRQDPGLGLRLIYFSYDVKMKEKGDIPEGYSVSREKKERFSLILESASTNQTSMYLCASSLRASGNNEQFFGPGTRLTVL.

In its sample, this clonotype was seen a few times. The chain links TRBV20-1 to TRBJ2-7, with D perhaps being TRBD1 or TRBD2 (5 bases each). Looked up from germline, CDR1 is DFQATT and CDR2 is SNEGSKA (reference sequence). The V end was cut by 5 bases, the J end by 3 bases, with 14 bases between. The CDR3 loop spans 13 amino acids. The chain's CDR3 is CSAEPGRGYEQYF. As DNA, the CDR3 is TGCAGTGCTGAGCCGGGACGGGGCTACGAGCAGTACTTC.

The gene calls are TRBV20-1 and TRBJ1-1; D is uncertain. Looked up from germline, CDR1 is DFQATT and CDR2 is SNEGSKA (reference sequence). V dropped 3 bases and J dropped 6 bases, with 23 bases sitting between them. The CDR3 covers 16 residues. Here the CDR3 DNA reads TGCAGTGCTAGGGTCAAGGGTTTGGACCGAATCGCTGAAGCTTTCTTT. It codes for CSARVKGLDRIAEAFF.

This clonotype was picked up a small number of times. This sequence joins TRBV11-2 and TRBJ1-1; 8 bases line up with TRBD1. Losses at the gene ends were 3 bases for V and 2 bases for J; bases not matched to a gene: 8. Per the germline V gene, CDR1 is SGHAT and CDR2 is FQNNGV. This CDR3 contains 16 residues. The CDR3: CASSFQWTGFNTEAFF. Here the CDR3 DNA reads TGTGCCAGCAGCTTCCAGTGGACAGGGTTCAACACTGAAGCTTTCTTT.

The chain couples TRBV10-3 to TRBJ2-7, with D tentatively TRBD1 (5 bases). V was shortened by 2 bases and J by 2 bases, with 7 bases between the two germline ends. CDR3 length: 13 residues. The germline V gene has CDR1 ENHRY and CDR2 SYGVKD. CDR3 in amino acids: CAISEVRAYEQYF. The CDR3 bases are TGTGCCATCAGTGAGGTCAGGGCCTACGAGCAGTACTTC.

This clonotype was seen only a few times. The J gene is TRBJ1-1, the V gene TRBV18, with D perhaps TRBD1 (5 bases). The ends were cut back, 6 bases at V and 0 bases at J, with 8 bases in the middle. The CDR3 covers 13 residues. CDR1 KGHSH and CDR2 LQKENI come from the germline V gene. In nucleotides, the CDR3 is TGTGCCAGCTCCCTGGGACTGAACACTGAAGCTTTCTTT. It is translated as CASSLGLNTEAFF.

The V call is TRBV15, the J call TRBJ1-3; D is ambiguous. The V gene lost 1 base and the J gene lost 4 bases, with 8 bases spanning the gap. The CDR3 spans 14 residues. Germline V gene data show CDR1 as LNHNV and CDR2 as YYDKDF (reference sequence). The CDR3 sequence is CATSRGAPGNTIYF. CDR3 bases: TGTGCCACCAGCAGAGGTGCGCCAGGAAACACCATATATTTT.

The sample holds a few counts of this clonotype. The V call is TRBV19, the J call TRBJ1-5; tentative D call: TRBD1 (6 bases). CDR1 is LNHDA, CDR2 SQIVND, per germline (reference sequence). This CDR3 is built from 13 residues. Trimming stripped 5 bases from V and 7 bases from J, with 12 bases between. CDR3 protein: CASSQGRQQPQHF. The CDR3 DNA sequence: TGTGCCAGTAGTCAGGGGAGGCAACAGCCCCAGCATTTT.